This paragraph reports one TCR beta chain. A second PCR of about 7 to 12 cycles used a sample-barcoded 5' primer and a J-beta primer mix. TCRdb re-analysed the 5' RACE reads in MiXCR, keeping a single row per CDR3 protein. Found here are over 750,000 distinct CDR3 sequences, 20% to 25% of them singletons; the top ten hold roughly 9%. The sample is drawn from a study of blood T cells in healthy people across ages. V was trimmed by 4 bases and J by 0 bases, leaving 10 bases between them. The CDR3 contains 14 residues. These data were also reused for a study on T cells of mothers and their children.

Sequencing was performed on blood. This sequence originates from a boy between 10 and 17 years old in good health. This chain links TRBV12-3 or TRBV12-4 with TRBJ2-7, with D perhaps TRBD1 (5 bases). CDR3 bases: TGTGCCAGCAGTTCAGGGTATGCCTCCTACGAGCAGTACTTC. Translating it yields CASSSGYASYEQYF.